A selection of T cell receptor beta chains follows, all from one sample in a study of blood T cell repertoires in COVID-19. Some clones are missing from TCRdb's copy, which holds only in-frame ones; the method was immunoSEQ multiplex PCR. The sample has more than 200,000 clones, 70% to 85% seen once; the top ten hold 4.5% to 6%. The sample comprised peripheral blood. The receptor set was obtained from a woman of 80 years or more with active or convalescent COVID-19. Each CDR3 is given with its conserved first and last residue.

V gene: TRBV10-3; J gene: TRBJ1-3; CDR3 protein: CATSSQGMAGNTIYF
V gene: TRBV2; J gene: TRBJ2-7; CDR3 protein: CASTGQSYEQYF
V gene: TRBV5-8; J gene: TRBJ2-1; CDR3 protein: CASSFGDRGLPVNEQFF
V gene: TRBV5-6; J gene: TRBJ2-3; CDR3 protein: CASSYRRDTQYF
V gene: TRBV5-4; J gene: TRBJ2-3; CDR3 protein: CASSQEHRTDTQYF
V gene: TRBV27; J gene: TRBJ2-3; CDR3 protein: CASSLMSGQYYTDTQYF
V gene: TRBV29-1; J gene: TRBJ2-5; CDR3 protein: CSVSGQARPETQYF
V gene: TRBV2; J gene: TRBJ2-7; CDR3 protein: CASSGQGVREQYF
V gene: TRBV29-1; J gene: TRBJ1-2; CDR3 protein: CSVDTDSYGYTF
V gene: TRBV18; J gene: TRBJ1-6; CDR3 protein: CASSSGNVGSPLHF
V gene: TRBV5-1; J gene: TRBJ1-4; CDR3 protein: CASSPEGEEKLFF
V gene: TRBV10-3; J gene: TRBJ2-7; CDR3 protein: CAISPQVADSYEQYF
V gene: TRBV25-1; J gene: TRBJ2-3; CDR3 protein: CASSELGGTGGRADTQYF
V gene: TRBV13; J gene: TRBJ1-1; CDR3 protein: CASSRRVTEAFF
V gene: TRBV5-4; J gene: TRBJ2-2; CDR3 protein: CASSPSGRNTGELFF
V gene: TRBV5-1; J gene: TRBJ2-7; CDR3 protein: CASSYRPGQGPYEQYF
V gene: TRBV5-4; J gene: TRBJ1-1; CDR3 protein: CASSGRTGGVGEAFF
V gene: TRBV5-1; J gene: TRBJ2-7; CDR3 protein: CASSLADRTIHEQYF
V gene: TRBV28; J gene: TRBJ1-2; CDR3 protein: CASRSWTEGTGYTF
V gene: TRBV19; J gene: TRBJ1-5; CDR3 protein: CATDTQGAGINQPQHF
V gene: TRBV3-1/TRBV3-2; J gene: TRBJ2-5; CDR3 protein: CASSQDSRTVRGETQYF
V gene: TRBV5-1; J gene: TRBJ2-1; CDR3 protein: CASKSSGYNEQFF
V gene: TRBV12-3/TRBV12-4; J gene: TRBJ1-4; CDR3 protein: CAISVVPGGKLFF
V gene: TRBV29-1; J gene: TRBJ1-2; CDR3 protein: CSVGDRGNGYTF
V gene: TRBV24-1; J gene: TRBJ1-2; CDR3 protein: CATSAPALQGNYGYTF
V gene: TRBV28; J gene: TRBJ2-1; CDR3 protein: CASSSTGHLWNEQFF
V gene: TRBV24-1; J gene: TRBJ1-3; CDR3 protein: CATSDPRGPGNTIYF
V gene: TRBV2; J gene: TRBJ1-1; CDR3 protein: CASRGQYTEAFF
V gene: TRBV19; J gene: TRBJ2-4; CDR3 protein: CASSMGTVKYF
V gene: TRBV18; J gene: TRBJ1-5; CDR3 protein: CASSLSGNGNQPQHF
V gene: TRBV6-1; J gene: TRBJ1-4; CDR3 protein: CASSEDRGRGEKLFF
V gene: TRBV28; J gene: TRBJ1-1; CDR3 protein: CASSFVQVGTEAFF
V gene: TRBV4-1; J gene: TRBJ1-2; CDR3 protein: CASSRIGTALLNYGYTF
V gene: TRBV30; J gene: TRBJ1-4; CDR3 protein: CAWSVWGINEKLFF
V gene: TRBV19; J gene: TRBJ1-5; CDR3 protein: CATTTGGSNQPQHF
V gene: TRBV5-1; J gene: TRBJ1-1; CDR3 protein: CASSSQPPNTEAFF
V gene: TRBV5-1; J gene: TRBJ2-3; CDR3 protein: CASSSLITDTQYF
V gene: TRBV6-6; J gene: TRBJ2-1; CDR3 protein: CASSRLAGGRNEQFF
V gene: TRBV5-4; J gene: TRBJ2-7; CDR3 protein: CASSSGNSTYGQYF
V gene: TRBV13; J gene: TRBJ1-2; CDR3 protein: CASSLGRDGYTF
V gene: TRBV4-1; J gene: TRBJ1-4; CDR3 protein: CASSQRRGVGDEKLFF
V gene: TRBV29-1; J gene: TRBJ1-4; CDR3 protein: CSVEDPGQGREKLFF
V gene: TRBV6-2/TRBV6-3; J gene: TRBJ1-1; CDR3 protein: CASSYSSQGASSTEAFF
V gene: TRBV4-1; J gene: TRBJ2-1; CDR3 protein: CASARGLAGVGSYNEQFF
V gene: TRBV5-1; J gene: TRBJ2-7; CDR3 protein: CASSLVPPGTDFSEQYF
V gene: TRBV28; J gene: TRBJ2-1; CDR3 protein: CASSSVPGQGFNNEQFF
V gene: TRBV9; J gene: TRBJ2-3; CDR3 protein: CASSVVGGVLSTDTQYF
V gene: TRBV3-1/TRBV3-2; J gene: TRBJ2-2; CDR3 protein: CASSLPPRLAGSSGELFF
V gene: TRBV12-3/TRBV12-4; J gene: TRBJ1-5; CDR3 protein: CAVKVGGQPQHF
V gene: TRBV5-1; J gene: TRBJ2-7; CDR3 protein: CASSSGTYEQYF
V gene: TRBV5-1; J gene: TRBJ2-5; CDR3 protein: CASSAGTGSGETQYF